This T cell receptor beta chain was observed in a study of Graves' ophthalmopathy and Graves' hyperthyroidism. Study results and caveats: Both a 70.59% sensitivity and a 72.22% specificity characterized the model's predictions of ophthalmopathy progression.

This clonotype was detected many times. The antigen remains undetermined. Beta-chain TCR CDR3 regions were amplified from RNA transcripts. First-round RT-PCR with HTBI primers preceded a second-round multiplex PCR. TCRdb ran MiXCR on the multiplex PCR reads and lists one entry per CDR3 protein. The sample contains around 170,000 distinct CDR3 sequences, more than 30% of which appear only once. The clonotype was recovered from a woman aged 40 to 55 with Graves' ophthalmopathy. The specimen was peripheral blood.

CDR3 sequence: CASSLEGLTYEQYF. The CDR3 DNA reads TGTGCCAGCAGCTTAGAGGGCCTAACCTACGAGCAGTACTTC. J is TRBJ2-7 and V is TRBV11-2; D is undetermined. V gave up 0 bases and J gave up 2 bases, with 8 bases separating them. Germline V gene data show CDR1 as SGHAT and CDR2 as FQNNGV. The CDR3 length is 14 residues. Supplemented by reference TRBV11-2 and TRBJ2-7, the full variable domain reads EAGVAQSPRYKIIEKRQSVAFWCNPISGHATLYWYQQILGQGPKLLIQFQNNGVVDDSQLPKDRFSAERLKGVDSTLKIQPAKLEDSAVYLCASSLEGLTYEQYFGPGTRLTVT.